The clone carrying this T cell receptor beta chain was observed once. The data were obtained in a study of T cells in Graves' hyperthyroidism and ophthalmopathy. About the research overall: Peripheral blood was collected at initial diagnosis, before any treatment.

Researchers took RNA transcripts and amplified the TCR beta CDR3 regions from them. The HTBI primer set was used in a first-round RT-PCR of the TCR CDR3. One entry per CDR3 protein, called by TCRdb with MiXCR from the multiplex PCR reads. The data show 500,000 to 600,000 distinct CDR3 sequences, just under 20% seen once. The PBMCs studied were ones that came from around 10 ml fresh peripheral blood. Sequencing input: blood. The clonotype originates from a man aged 35-49 years with Graves' ophthalmopathy.

DNA for the CDR3: TGCGCCAGCAGTCTGAGCCCAGCGGGAGTAGGGGAGCAGTACTTC. Encoded protein: CASSLSPAGVGEQYF. The gene calls are TRBV4-1 and TRBJ2-7; 8 positions match TRBD2. The CDR3 totals 15 residues. Trimming took 6 bases from V and 7 from J; bases not matched to a gene: 14. The germline V gene encodes CDR1 MGHRA and CDR2 YSYEKL.